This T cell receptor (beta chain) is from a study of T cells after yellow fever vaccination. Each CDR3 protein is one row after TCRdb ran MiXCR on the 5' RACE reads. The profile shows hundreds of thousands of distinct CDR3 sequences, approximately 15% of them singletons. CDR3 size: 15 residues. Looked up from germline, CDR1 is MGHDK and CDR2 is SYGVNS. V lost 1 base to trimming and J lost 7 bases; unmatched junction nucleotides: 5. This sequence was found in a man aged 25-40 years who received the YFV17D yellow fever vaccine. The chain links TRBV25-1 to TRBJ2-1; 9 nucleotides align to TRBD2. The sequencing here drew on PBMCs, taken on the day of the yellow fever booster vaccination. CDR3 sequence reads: CASSEFAGGPNEQFF. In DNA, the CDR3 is TGTGCCAGCAGTGAATTCGCGGGAGGGCCGAATGAGCAGTTCTTC.